The 14 T cell receptor beta chains reported below all come from one sample, sequenced in a study of T-cell memory formation after mild COVID-19. TCRdb analysed the 5' RACE reads with MiXCR anew, one entry per CDR3 protein. The sample consists of about 430,000 distinct CDR3 sequences, approximately 24% of them appearing once. Sequenced input: PBMCs or a T cell subset sorted from them (not recorded which). These receptors came from an adult woman who had mild COVID-19 (a few samples of this study predate the infection). Cell type and time point are not known.

The chain uses TRBV24-1 and TRBJ2-3, with TRBD1 matching over 12 bases. This CDR3 region has 16 residues. Germline V gene sequence: CDR1 KGHDR, CDR2 SFDVKD. V shed 6 bases, J shed 4 bases, and the junction held 7 bases outside the gene matches. The CDR3 loop is CATSPGQGAWSDTQYF. In nucleotides, the CDR3 is TGTGCCACCAGTCCGGGACAGGGGGCTTGGTCAGATACGCAGTATTTT.

This clonotype was recorded a few times. The J gene is TRBJ2-2, the V gene TRBV7-6; 8 nucleotides align to TRBD1. With 8 bases clipped from V and 4 bases from J, the junction kept 3 bases outside the gene matches. Germline values: CDR1 SGHVS, CDR2 FNYEAQ. CDR3 size: 13 residues. The CDR3 DNA follows: TGTGCCAGCCGGACAGGGATCACCGGGGAGCTGTTTTTT. Translated, it gives CASRTGITGELFF. Complete variable domain (other parts from reference TRBV7-6 and TRBJ2-2): GAGVSQSPRYKVTKRGQDVALRCDPISGHVSLYWYRQALGQGPEFLTYFNYEAQQDKSGLPNDRFSAERPEGSISTLTIQRTEQRDSAMYRCASRTGITGELFFGEGSRLTVL.

This clonotype was observed a few times. This sequence joins TRBV7-6 and TRBJ2-1; D is perhaps TRBD2 (6 bases). CDR1 is SGHVS and CDR2 is FNYEAQ in the germline V gene. V lost 5 bases and J 0 bases, leaving 14 bases between the germline ends. CDR3 length: 16 residues. The CDR3 loop is CASSRPSVSSYNEQFF. The DNA for the CDR3 is TGTGCCAGCAGCCGTCCTAGCGTTAGCTCCTACAATGAGCAGTTCTTC.

This clonotype was seen just once. V is TRBV6-5 and J is TRBJ2-3; TRBD2 agrees at 11 bases. The V and J ends lost 0 bases and 5 bases, in that order; junction bases with no gene match: 19. The CDR3 spans 21 residues. Germline V CDR1 and CDR2: MNHEY, SVGAGI. This CDR3 is CASSYSSGIPEPSGGLDTQYF. The CDR3 DNA follows: TGTGCCAGCAGTTACTCAAGTGGGATCCCGGAGCCTAGCGGGGGGCTAGATACGCAGTATTTT.

This clonotype has just a few counts. J is TRBJ2-1 and V is TRBV7-9, with 7 bases fitting TRBD2. The germline CDR1 and CDR2 sequences are SEHNR and FQNEAQ (reference sequence). The CDR3 is 15 residues long. J was trimmed by 7 bases and V by 2 bases; bases with no gene match: 8. CDR3 coding DNA: TGTGCCAGCAGCTTACAGTGGGCGCGGGGGAATGAGCAGTTCTTC. This encodes CASSLQWARGNEQFF.

The CDR3 bases are TGTGCCACCAGTGATTCTACTAGCGGGTACAATGAGCAGTTCTTC. Translating gives CATSDSTSGYNEQFF. This sequence joins TRBV24-1 and TRBJ2-1; 9 nucleotides line up with TRBD2. Trimming took 2 bases from V and 4 from J; bases not matched to a gene: 2. CDR1 KGHDR and CDR2 SFDVKD come from the germline V gene. There are 15 residues in the CDR3.

The V call is TRBV2, the J call TRBJ2-5; no clear D. The length of the CDR3 is 16 residues. Germline V gene sequence: CDR1 SNHLY, CDR2 FYNNEI. Deletions cut 2 bases from V and 5 bases from J, with 18 bases between. The CDR3 sequence is CASSERMGRTIETQYF. The CDR3 nucleotides are TGTGCCAGCAGTGAAAGGATGGGCAGGACGATTGAGACCCAGTACTTC.

The chain employs TRBV3-1 and TRBJ2-1; a weak D match, TRBD2 (5 bases). Looked up from germline, CDR1 is LGHDT and CDR2 is YNNKEL (reference sequence). The germline V and J ends were trimmed by 1 base and 15 bases, with 16 bases remaining between them. The CDR3 loop spans 13 amino acids. The CDR3 protein is CASSQGVLGLRFF. In nucleotides, the CDR3 is TGTGCCAGCAGCCAAGGGGTACTAGGCTTGCGGTTCTTC.

The rearrangement uses TRBV18 and TRBJ1-6, with D hard to call. The V gene's germline CDR1 is KGHSH and CDR2 LQKENI. The CDR3 runs 16 residues. V was trimmed by 8 bases and J by 0 bases, leaving 14 bases between them. The CDR3 bases are TGTGCCAGCCAAACGGGCACACGCTCCTATAATTCACCCCTCCACTTT. Its protein product is CASQTGTRSYNSPLHF.

This clonotype has only a few counts. The chain couples TRBV18 to TRBJ2-5; 12 nucleotides match TRBD1. After removal of 5 bases from V and 5 bases from J, the junction contained 6 bases not matched to a gene. The CDR3 covers 15 residues. CDR1 is KGHSH and CDR2 is LQKENI in the germline V gene. In nucleotides, the CDR3 is TGTGCCAGCTCATCGGGACAGGGGGCGTTTGAGACCCAGTACTTC. This encodes CASSSGQGAFETQYF.

The genes are TRBV29-1 and TRBJ2-7, with TRBD1 as a possible D gene (5 bases). Germline V gene data show CDR1 as SQVTM and CDR2 as ANQGSEA. Trimming removed 4 bases from V and 3 bases from J, with 10 bases in between. The CDR3 contains 12 residues. The CDR3 DNA reads as TGCAGCGTTGCGGAGACAGACTACGAGCAGTACTTC. Amino acid sequence: CSVAETDYEQYF.

The CDR3 is CASSLSGQLGGAPDTQYF. The DNA for the CDR3 is TGTGCCAGCAGTTTATCCGGACAGTTGGGGGGAGCGCCAGATACGCAGTATTTT. V gene TRBV27 combines with J gene TRBJ2-3, with D possibly being TRBD1 or TRBD2 (6 bases each). The V end was cut by 0 bases, the J end by 4 bases, with 20 bases between. The CDR3 contains 18 residues. Per germline, CDR1 MNHEY and CDR2 SMNVEV (reference sequence).

The chain employs TRBV12-3 or TRBV12-4 and TRBJ1-4; D is undetermined. V lost 8 bases and J 4 bases, leaving 17 bases between the germline ends. The CDR3 is 15 residues long. The CDR3: CASRPWEQSNEKLFF. For the CDR3, the DNA is TGTGCCAGCCGCCCCTGGGAACAGAGTAATGAAAAACTGTTTTTT.

The sample holds a few counts of this clonotype. The chain couples TRBV5-5 to TRBJ2-3, with D possibly being TRBD2 (7 bases). The CDR3 is made up of 16 amino acids. CDR1 is SGHKS and CDR2 is YYEKEE in the germline V gene (reference sequence). The ends were cut back, 5 bases at V and 1 base at J, with 17 bases in the middle. CDR3 bases: TGTGCCAGCAGTGGGAGGGGGGCCGTCGGCACAGATACGCAGTATTTT. This codes for CASSGRGAVGTDTQYF.